The rows below give T cell receptor beta chains drawn from one sample of a study of CD8 T cells in Susac syndrome. From the immunoSEQ multiplex PCR reads, TCRdb called clonotypes with MiXCR, one entry per CDR3 protein. The profile shows under 200,000 distinct CDR3 sequences, roughly 90% of them singletons. Sequenced sample: CD4+ T cells from PBMCs. These receptors originate from a human donor with Susac syndrome. The CDR3 runs from the conserved cysteine through the conserved F or W. The order of the fields is D gene, V gene, clone size, J gene, CDR3 protein, CDR3 DNA. The D gene is left open where the match is weak. Size is omitted from some rows. Given values are once, few, many or a class for expanded clones.

-	TRBV20-1	-	TRBJ1-5	CSAPDGNFRQPQHF	TGCAGTGCTCCCGACGGGAATTTTCGCCAGCCCCAGCATTTT
-	TRBV18	-	TRBJ1-1	CASSKEMNTEAFF	TGTGCCAGCTCAAAAGAAATGAACACTGAAGCTTTCTTT
TRBD2	TRBV12-3/TRBV12-4	-	TRBJ2-3	CASSLVASGADTQYF	TGTGCCAGCAGTTTAGTTGCTAGCGGGGCAGATACGCAGTATTTT
TRBD1	TRBV2	-	TRBJ1-4	CASSEVRGVSNEKLFF	TGTGCCAGCAGTGAGGTCAGGGGGGTTTCTAATGAAAAACTGTTTTTT
-	TRBV20-1	-	TRBJ1-5	CSHGGHNQPQHF	TGCAGCCACGGAGGGCACAATCAGCCCCAGCATTTT
-	TRBV7-8	-	TRBJ1-3	CASSKTGNTIYF	TGTGCCAGCAGCAAGACTGGAAACACCATATATTTT
TRBD1	TRBV20-1	-	TRBJ2-3	CSAIPGGTDTQYF	TGCAGTGCTATCCCAGGGGGAACAGATACGCAGTATTTT
-	TRBV6-5	-	TRBJ1-2	CASSESSQVLRPYGYTF	TGTGCCAGCAGTGAATCGAGTCAGGTCTTACGTCCTTATGGCTACACCTTC
TRBD1	TRBV10-3	-	TRBJ2-3	CAISEVEVQGARPDTQYF	TGTGCCATCAGTGAGGTTGAGGTACAGGGGGCGCGACCAGATACGCAGTATTTT
TRBD1	TRBV12-3/TRBV12-4	-	TRBJ1-1	CASSLNQGATTEAFF	TGTGCCAGCAGTCTCAACCAGGGGGCGACCACTGAAGCTTTCTTT
-	TRBV7-9	few	TRBJ1-1	CASSLGGRGAFF	TGTGCCAGCAGCTTAGGGGGACGTGGGGCTTTCTTT
TRBD1	TRBV23-1	-	TRBJ2-3	CASSRRTGQGRSDTQYF	TGCGCCAGCAGTCGAAGAACAGGACAGGGGAGATCAGATACGCAGTATTTT
-	TRBV7-9	-	TRBJ1-2	CASSSSIGDYGYTF	TGTGCCAGCAGCTCCTCTATAGGGGACTATGGCTACACCTTC
-	TRBV4-1	-	TRBJ1-4	CASSRVGEKLFF	TGCGCCAGCAGCAGGGTCGGTGAAAAACTGTTTTTT
-	TRBV5-4	-	TRBJ2-2	CASSLWGNTGELFF	TGTGCCAGCAGCTTGTGGGGGAACACCGGGGAGCTGTTTTTT
-	TRBV7-9	-	TRBJ2-3	CASRRGTDTQYF	TGTGCCAGCAGGAGGGGAACAGATACGCAGTATTTT
-	TRBV18	-	TRBJ2-7	CASSPSAGRWDEQYF	TGTGCCAGCTCACCGTCCGCCGGACGGTGGGACGAGCAGTACTTC
-	TRBV10-3	-	TRBJ2-5	CATKKTGETQYF	TGTGCCACGAAAAAGACAGGAGAGACCCAGTACTTC
-	TRBV25-1	-	TRBJ2-3	CASREGLPDTQYF	TGTGCCAGCAGGGAAGGCCTCCCAGATACGCAGTATTTT
-	TRBV12-3/TRBV12-4	-	TRBJ1-1	CASSLSGLPYEAFF	TGTGCCAGCAGTTTATCAGGGTTACCCTATGAAGCTTTCTTT
TRBD2	TRBV7-6	-	TRBJ2-7	CASSPIYRGRVGNEQYF	TGTGCCAGCAGCCCTATATACCGTGGGAGGGTGGGGAACGAGCAGTACTTC
-	TRBV12-3/TRBV12-4	-	TRBJ1-1	CASHGGGASGNTEAFF	TGTGCCAGCCACGGCGGGGGCGCTTCAGGGAACACTGAAGCTTTCTTT